The rows below give T cell receptor beta chains drawn from one sample of a study of cytomegalovirus exposure and HLA in healthy donors. Data came from immunoSEQ multiplex PCR; TCRdb stores just in-frame clones and leaves some out. The repertoire has about 150,000 clones, 70% to 80% of them found once; the top ten carry over 6%. Source material: PBMCs. These receptors came from a man aged 30 to 39 in good health and CMV-seropositive. Each CDR3 is given with its conserved first and last residue.

>TRBJ2-5|TRBV27
CASRPRSGALRLETQYF
>TRBJ1-1|TRBV7-8
CASSGGRGAGNTEAFF
>TRBJ2-7|TRBV15
CATSRDQGQGRDEQYF
>TRBJ2-3|TRBV6-4
CASRGSGGSTDTQYF
>TRBJ2-7|TRBV21-1
CASVAAVGGDYEQYF
>TRBJ2-7|TRBV9
CASSRTGTRAYEQYF
>TRBJ1-1|TRBV5-1
CVSSLEIPGGRNTEAFF
>TRBJ2-7|TRBV28
CASSFQARTGGNEQYF
>TRBJ1-2|TRBV7-2
CASSLTGTGTEGYTF
>TRBJ1-2|TRBV18
CASSPTLSPYGYTF
>TRBJ1-2|TRBV5-1
CASSLAARGLDGYTF
>TRBJ1-2|TRBV15
CATSREWSGEFGYTF
>TRBJ2-7|TRBV7-2
CASSPRTGGEYEQYF
>TRBJ1-1|TRBV13
CASSWDRDTEAFF
>TRBJ1-1|TRBV10-1
CASSESRTNTEAFF
>TRBJ2-7|TRBV4-3
CASSPRGLAGGEQYF
>TRBJ2-7|TRBV7-2
CASSSSRGVSYEQYF
>TRBJ2-1|TRBV27
CASSLRQDSYNEQFF
>TRBJ1-4|TRBV6-5
CASNHGGLNEKLFF
>TRBJ1-1|TRBV27
CASTAQGGNTEAFF
>TRBJ1-6|TRBV19
CASTTLTTGYNSPLHF
>TRBJ2-7|TRBV4-1
CASSLPGNRYYEQYF
>TRBJ1-5|TRBV5-1
CASSLASGDNQPQHF
>TRBJ1-1|TRBV7-9
CASSSRPDRERTEAFF
>TRBJ1-5|TRBV7-8
CASSPTRIISNQPQHF
>TRBJ1-1|TRBV5-1
CASSLWQMNTEAFF
>TRBJ2-1|TRBV29-1
CSVAPGLVGGEQFF
>TRBJ1-1|TRBV28
CASSLRQNTEAFF